The subject of this entry is one T cell receptor beta chain. The antigen is undetermined. The junction differs from germline at one of its ends, possibly a read error. Amplification targeted TCR beta CDR3 regions from RNA transcripts. When the TCR CDR3 underwent first-round RT-PCR, the HTBI primer set was used. In TCRdb, the multiplex PCR reads were re-called with MiXCR into one record per CDR3 protein. The profile shows under 350,000 distinct CDR3 sequences, roughly a fifth of them singletons. Germline CDR1 SGHRS, CDR2 YFSETQ. The CDR3 has 15 residues. These data belong to a study of T cells in Graves' hyperthyroidism and ophthalmopathy. Regarding the study as a whole: Most thyroid clonotypes that were expanded above 0.001 also turned up in blood. Onset of ophthalmopathy came a median around 6.2 months after the model predicted it.

Specimen: blood. This chain connects TRBV5-1 to TRBJ2-7; 10 nucleotides align to TRBD2. This receptor was obtained from a woman aged 50 to 60 with Graves' hyperthyroidism. CDR3 region: CASSLVSGGSYGQYF. CDR3 nucleotide sequence: TGCGCCAGCAGCTTGGTTAGCGGGGGGTCGTACGGGCAGTACTTC.